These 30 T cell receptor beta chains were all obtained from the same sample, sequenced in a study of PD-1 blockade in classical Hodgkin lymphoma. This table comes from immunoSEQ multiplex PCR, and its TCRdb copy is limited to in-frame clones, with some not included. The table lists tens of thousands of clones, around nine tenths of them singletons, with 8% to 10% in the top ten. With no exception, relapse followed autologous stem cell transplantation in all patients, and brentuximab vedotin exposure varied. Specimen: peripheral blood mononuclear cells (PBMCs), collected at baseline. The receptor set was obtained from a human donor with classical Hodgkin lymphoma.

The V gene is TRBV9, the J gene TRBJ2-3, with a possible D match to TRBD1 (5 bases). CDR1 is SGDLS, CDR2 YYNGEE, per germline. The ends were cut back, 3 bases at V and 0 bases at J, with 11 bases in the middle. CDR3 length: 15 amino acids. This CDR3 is CASSAPWTSTDTQYF. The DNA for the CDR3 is TGTGCCAGCAGCGCACCCTGGACAAGCACAGATACGCAGTATTTT.

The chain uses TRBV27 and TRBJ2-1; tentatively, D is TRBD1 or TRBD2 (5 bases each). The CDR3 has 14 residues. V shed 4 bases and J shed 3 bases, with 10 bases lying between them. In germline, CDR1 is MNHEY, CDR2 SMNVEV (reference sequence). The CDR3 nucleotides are TGTGCCAGCAGTTGGGGGTCACGCTACAATGAGCAGTTCTTC. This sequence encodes CASSWGSRYNEQFF.

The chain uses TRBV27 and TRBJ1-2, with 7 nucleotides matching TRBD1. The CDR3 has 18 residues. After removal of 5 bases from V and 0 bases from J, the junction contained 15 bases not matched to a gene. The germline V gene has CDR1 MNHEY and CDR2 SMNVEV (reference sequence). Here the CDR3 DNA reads TGTGCCAGCAGTCCCCTACCTGGGGGAGGGGGCGCTAACTATGGCTACACCTTC. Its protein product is CASSPLPGGGGANYGYTF.

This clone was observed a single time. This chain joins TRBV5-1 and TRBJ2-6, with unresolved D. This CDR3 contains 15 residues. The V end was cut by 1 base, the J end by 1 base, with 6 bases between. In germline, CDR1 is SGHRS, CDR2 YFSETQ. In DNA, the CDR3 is TGCGCCAGCAGCTTGTCCGGGTCTGGGGCCAACGTCCTGACTTTC. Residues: CASSLSGSGANVLTF.

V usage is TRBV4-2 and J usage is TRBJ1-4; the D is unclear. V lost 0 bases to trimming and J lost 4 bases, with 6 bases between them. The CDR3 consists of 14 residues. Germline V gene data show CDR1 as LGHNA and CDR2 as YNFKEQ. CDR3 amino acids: CASSQDGVNEKLFF. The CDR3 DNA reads TGTGCCAGCAGCCAAGACGGGGTTAATGAAAAACTGTTTTTT.

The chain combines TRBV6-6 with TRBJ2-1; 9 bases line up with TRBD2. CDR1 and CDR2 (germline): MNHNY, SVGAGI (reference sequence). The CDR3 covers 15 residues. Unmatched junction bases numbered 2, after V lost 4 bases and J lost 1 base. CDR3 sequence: CASSWSGRSYNEQFF. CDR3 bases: TGTGCCAGCAGTTGGAGCGGGAGGTCCTACAATGAGCAGTTCTTC.

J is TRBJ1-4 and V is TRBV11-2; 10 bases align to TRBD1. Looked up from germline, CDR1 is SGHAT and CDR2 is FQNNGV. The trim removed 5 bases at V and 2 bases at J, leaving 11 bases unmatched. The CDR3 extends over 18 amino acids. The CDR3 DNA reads TGTGCCAGCAGCCTCCGGGACAGGGGCTTAGGGACTAATGAAAAACTGTTTTTT. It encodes CASSLRDRGLGTNEKLFF. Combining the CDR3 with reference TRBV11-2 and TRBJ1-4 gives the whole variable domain EAGVAQSPRYKIIEKRQSVAFWCNPISGHATLYWYQQILGQGPKLLIQFQNNGVVDDSQLPKDRFSAERLKGVDSTLKIQPAKLEDSAVYLCASSLRDRGLGTNEKLFFGSGTQLSVL.

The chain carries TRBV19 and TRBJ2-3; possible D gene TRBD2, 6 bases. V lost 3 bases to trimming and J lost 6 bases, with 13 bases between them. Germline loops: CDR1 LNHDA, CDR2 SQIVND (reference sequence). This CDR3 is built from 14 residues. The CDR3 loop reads CASSMALRGDTQYF. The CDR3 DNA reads TGTGCCAGTAGTATGGCTCTCCGGGGGGATACGCAGTATTTT.

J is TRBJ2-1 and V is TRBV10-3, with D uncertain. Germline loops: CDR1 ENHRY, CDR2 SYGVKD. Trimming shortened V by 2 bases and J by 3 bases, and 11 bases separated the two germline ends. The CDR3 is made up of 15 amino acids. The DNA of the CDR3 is TGTGCCATCAGTGAGGTGTTTGTAGGCTACAATGAGCAGTTCTTC. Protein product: CAISEVFVGYNEQFF.

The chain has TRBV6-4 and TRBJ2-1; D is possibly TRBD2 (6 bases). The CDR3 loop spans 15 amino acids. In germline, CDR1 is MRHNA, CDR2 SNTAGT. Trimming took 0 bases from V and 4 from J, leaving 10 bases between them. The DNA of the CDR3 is TGTGCCAGCAGTGACTCTAGCGGTAAATACAATGAGCAGTTCTTC. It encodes CASSDSSGKYNEQFF.

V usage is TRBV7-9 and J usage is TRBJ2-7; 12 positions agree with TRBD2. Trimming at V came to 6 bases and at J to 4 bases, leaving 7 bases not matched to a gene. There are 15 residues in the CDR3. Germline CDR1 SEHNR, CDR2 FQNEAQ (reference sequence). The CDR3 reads CASRPGLAGLYEQYF. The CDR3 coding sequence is TGTGCCAGCAGACCTGGACTAGCGGGATTGTACGAGCAGTACTTC.

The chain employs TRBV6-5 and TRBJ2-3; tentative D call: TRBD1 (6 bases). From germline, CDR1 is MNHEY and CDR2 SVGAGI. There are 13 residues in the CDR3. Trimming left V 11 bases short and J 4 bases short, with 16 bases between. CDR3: CAAKAGASDTQYF. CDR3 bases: TGTGCCGCAAAGGCAGGGGCCTCAGATACGCAGTATTTT.

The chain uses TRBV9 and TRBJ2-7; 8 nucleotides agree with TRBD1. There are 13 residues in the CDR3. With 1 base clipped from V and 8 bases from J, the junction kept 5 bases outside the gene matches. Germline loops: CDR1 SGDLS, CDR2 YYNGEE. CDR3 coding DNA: TGTGCCAGCAGCGTAACCGGACAGGGTAAGCAGTACTTC. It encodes CASSVTGQGKQYF.

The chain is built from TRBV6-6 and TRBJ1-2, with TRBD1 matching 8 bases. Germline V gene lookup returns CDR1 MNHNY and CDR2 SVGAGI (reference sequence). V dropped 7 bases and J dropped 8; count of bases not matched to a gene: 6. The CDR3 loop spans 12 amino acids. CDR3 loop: CASNTQGEGYTF. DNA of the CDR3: TGTGCCAGCAATACACAGGGGGAAGGCTACACCTTC.

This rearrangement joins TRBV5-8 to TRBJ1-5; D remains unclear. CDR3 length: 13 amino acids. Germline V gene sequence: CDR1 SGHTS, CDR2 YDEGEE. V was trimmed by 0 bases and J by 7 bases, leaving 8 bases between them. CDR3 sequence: CASSLEGYQPQHF. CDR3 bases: TGTGCCAGCAGCTTGGAGGGCTACCAGCCCCAGCATTTT. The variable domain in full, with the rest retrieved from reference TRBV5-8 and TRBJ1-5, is EAGVTQSPTHLIKTRGQQATLRCSPISGHTSVYWYQQALGLGLQFLLWYDEGEERNRGNFPPRFSGRQFPNYSSELNVNALELEDSALYLCASSLEGYQPQHFGDGTRLSIL.

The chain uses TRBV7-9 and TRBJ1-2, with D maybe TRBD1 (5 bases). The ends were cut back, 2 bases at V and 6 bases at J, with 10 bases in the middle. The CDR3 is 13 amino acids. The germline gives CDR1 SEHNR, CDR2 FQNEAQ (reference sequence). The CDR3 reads CASSLLVGDGYTF. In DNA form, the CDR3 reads TGTGCCAGCAGCTTATTAGTGGGGGATGGCTACACCTTC. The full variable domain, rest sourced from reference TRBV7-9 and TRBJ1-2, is DTGVSQNPRHKITKRGQNVTFRCDPISEHNRLYWYRQTLGQGPEFLTYFQNEAQLEKSRLLSDRFSAERPKGSFSTLEIQRTEQGDSAMYLCASSLLVGDGYTFGSGTRLTVV.

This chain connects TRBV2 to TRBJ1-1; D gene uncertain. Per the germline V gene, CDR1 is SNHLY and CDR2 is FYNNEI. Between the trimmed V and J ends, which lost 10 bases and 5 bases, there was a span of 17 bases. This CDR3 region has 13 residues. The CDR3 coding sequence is TGTGCCACCCCCGGGAGGGTAGGGACTGAAGCTTTCTTT. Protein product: CATPGRVGTEAFF.

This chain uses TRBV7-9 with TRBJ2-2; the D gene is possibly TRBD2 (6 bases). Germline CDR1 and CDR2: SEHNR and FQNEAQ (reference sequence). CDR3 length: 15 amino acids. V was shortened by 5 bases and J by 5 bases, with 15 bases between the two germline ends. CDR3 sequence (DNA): TGTGCCAGCAGCACCTCGGAGGGTCGAACCGGGGAGCTGTTTTTT. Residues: CASSTSEGRTGELFF.

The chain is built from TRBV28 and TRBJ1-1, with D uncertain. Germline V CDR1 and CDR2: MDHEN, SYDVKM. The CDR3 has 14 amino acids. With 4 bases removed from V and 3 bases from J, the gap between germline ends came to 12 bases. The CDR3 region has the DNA TGTGCCAGCAGTTCCAGGTTAATCTACACTGAAGCTTTCTTT. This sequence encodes CASSSRLIYTEAFF.

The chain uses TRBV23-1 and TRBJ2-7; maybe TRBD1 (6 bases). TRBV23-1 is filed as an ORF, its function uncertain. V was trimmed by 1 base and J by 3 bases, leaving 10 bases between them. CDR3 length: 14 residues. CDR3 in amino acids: CASSQLDSHYEQYF. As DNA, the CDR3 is TGCGCCAGCAGTCAATTGGACAGCCACTACGAGCAGTACTTC.

The CDR3 spells CASSLAGGPSYEQYF. The CDR3 DNA reads TGTGCCAGCAGCTTAGCGGGAGGGCCTTCCTACGAGCAGTACTTC. The genes are TRBV27 and TRBJ2-7; 11 positions agree with TRBD2. V shed 6 bases and J 1 base; nucleotides not matched to a gene: 5. CDR1 and CDR2 from the germline V gene are MNHEY and SMNVEV (reference sequence). The CDR3 has 15 amino acids.

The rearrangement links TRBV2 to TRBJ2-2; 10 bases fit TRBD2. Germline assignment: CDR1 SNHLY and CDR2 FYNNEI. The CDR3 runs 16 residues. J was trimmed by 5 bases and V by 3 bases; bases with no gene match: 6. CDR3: CASSEDGTSVTGELFF. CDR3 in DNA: TGTGCCAGCAGTGAGGACGGGACTAGCGTTACCGGGGAGCTGTTTTTT.

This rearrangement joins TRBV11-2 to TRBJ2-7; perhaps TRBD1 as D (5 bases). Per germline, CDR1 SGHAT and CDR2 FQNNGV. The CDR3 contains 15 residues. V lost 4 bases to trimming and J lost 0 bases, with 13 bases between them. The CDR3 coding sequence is TGTGCCAGCAGCTCTCGTTATCAGGGCTCCTACGAGCAGTACTTC. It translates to CASSSRYQGSYEQYF.

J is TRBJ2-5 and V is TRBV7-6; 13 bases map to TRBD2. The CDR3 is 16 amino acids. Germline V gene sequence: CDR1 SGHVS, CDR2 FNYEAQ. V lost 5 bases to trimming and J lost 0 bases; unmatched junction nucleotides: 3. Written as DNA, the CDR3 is TGTGCCAGCAGCCGGGGGACTAGCGGGGACCAAGAGACCCAGTACTTC. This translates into CASSRGTSGDQETQYF.

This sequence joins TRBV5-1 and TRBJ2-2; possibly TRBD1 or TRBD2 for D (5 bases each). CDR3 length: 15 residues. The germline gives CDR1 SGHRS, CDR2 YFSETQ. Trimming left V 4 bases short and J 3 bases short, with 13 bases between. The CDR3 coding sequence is TGCGCCAGCAGCCGGGACCAAGGGGACACCGGGGAGCTGTTTTTT. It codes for CASSRDQGDTGELFF.

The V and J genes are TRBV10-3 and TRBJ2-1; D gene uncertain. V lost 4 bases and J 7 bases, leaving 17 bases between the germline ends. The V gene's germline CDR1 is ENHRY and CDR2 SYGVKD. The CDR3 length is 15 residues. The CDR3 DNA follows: TGTGCCATCAGTGTTCAAACCCTTTTAAGGAATGAGCAGTTCTTC. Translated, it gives CAISVQTLLRNEQFF.

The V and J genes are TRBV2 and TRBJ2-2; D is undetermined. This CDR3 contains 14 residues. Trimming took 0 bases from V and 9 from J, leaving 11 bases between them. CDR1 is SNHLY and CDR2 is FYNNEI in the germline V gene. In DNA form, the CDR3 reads TGTGCCAGCAGTGAAGCAGGCTTCGGCCGGGAGCTGTTTTTT. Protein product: CASSEAGFGRELFF. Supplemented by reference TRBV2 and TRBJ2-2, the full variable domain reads EPEVTQTPSHQVTQMGQEVILRCVPISNHLYFYWYRQILGQKVEFLVSFYNNEISEKSEIFDDQFSVERPDGSNFTLKIRSTKLEDSAMYFCASSEAGFGRELFFGEGSRLTVL.

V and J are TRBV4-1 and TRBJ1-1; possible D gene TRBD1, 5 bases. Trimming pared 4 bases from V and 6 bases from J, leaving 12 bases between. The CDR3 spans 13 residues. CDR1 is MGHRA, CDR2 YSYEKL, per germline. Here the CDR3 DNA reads TGCGCCAGCAGCCTAGGGGATTACGCTGAAGCTTTCTTT. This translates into CASSLGDYAEAFF.

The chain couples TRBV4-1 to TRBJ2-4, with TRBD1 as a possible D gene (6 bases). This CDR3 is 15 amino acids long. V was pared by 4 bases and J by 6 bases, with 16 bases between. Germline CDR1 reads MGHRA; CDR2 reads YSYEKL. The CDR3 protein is CASSPQGLSPNIQYF. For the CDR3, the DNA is TGCGCCAGCAGCCCACAGGGTCTTTCTCCAAACATTCAGTACTTC.

CDR3 sequence reads: CASSQDSLGAEAFF. The CDR3 region has the DNA TGTGCCAGCAGCCAAGATAGCCTGGGGGCTGAAGCTTTCTTT. The rearrangement links TRBV4-2 to TRBJ1-1; D might be TRBD1 (5 bases). Trimming removed 0 bases from V and 6 bases from J, with 11 bases in between. The CDR3 extends over 14 amino acids. Germline lookup yields CDR1 LGHNA and CDR2 YNFKEQ.